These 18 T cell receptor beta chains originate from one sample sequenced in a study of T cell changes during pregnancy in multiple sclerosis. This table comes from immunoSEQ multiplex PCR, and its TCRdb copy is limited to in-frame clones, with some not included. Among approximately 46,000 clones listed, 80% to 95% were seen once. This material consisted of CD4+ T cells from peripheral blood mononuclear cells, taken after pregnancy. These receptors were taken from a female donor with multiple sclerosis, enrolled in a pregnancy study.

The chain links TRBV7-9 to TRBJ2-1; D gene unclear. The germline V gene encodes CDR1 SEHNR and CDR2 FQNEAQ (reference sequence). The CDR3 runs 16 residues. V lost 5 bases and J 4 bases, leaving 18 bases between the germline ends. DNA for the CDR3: TGTGCCAGCAGCCCCCCGGCCTCCATCGGGTACAATGAGCAGTTCTTC. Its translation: CASSPPASIGYNEQFF.

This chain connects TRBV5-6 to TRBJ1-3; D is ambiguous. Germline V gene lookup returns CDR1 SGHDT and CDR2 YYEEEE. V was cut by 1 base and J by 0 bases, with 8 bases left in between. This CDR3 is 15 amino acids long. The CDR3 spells CASSLFFLSGNTIYF. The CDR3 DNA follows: TGTGCCAGCAGCTTGTTCTTCCTCTCTGGAAACACCATATATTTT.

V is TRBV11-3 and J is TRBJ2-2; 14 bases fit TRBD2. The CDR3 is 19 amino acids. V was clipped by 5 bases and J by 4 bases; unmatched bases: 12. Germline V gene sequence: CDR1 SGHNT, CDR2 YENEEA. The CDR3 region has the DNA TGTGCCAGCAGCCAACACCGACTAGCGGGAGGGCCGGGCACCGGGGAGCTGTTTTTT. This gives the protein CASSQHRLAGGPGTGELFF.

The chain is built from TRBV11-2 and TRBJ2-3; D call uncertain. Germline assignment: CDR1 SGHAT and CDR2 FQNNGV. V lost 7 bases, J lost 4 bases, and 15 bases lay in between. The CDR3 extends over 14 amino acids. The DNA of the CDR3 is TGTGCCAGCACCCTCCGGATTGGGCCAGATACGCAGTATTTT. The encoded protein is CASTLRIGPDTQYF.

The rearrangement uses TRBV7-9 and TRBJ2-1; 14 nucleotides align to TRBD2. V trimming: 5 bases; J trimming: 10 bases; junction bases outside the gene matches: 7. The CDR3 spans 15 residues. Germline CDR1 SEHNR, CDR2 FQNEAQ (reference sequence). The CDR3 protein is CASSPGTSGSDEQFF. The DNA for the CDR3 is TGTGCCAGCAGCCCAGGGACTAGCGGGAGTGACGAGCAGTTCTTC.

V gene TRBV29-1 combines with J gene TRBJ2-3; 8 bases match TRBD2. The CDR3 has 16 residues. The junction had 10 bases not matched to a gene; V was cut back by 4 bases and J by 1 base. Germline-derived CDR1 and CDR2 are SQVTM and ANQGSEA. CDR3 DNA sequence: TGCAGCGTTGTGCTAGCGGGCGGTGGAGGCACAGATACGCAGTATTTT. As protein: CSVVLAGGGGTDTQYF.

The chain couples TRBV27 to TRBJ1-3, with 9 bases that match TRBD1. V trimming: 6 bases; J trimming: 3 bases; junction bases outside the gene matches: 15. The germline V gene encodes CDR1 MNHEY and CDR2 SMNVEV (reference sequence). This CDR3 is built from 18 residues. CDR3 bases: TGTGCCAGCAGGAAAACCTCGACAGGGGGGTTTGGTGGAAACACCATATATTTT. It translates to CASRKTSTGGFGGNTIYF.

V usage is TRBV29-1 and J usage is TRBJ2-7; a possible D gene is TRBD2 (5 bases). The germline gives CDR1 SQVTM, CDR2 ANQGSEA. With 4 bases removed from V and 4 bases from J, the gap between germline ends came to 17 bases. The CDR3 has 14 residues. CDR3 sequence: CSVAFVSLAYEQYF. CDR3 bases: TGCAGCGTTGCATTCGTGTCGCTAGCTTACGAGCAGTACTTC.

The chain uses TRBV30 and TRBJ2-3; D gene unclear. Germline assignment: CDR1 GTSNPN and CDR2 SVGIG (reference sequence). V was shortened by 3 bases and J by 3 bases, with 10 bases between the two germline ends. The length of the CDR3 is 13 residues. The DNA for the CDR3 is TGTGCCTGGAGCCAGACACGGACAGATACGCAGTATTTT. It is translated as CAWSQTRTDTQYF. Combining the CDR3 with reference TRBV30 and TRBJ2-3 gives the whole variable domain SQTIHQWPATLVQPVGSPLSLECTVEGTSNPNLYWYRQAAGRGLQLLFYSVGIGQISSEVPQNLSASRPQDRQFILSSKKLLLSDSGFYLCAWSQTRTDTQYFGPGTRLTVL.

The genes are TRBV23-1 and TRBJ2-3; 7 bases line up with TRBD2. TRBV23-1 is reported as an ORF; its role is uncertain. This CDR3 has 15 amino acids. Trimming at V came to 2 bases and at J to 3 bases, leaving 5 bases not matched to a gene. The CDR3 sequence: CASSQRRERTDTQYF. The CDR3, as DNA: TGCGCCAGCAGTCAAAGGCGGGAGAGGACAGATACGCAGTATTTT.

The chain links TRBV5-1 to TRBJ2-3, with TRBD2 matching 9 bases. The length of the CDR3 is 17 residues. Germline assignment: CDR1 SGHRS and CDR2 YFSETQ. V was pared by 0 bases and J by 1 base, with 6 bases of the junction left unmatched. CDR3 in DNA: TGCGCCAGCAGCTTGGGGGCTAGCGGGACCCGCACAGATACGCAGTATTTT. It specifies CASSLGASGTRTDTQYF.

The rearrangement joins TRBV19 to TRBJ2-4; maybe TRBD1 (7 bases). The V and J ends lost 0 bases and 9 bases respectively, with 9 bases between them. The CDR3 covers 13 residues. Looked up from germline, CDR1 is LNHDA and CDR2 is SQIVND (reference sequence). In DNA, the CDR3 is TGTGCCAGTAGTATAGATCAGGGGGGCATTCAGTACTTC. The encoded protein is CASSIDQGGIQYF.

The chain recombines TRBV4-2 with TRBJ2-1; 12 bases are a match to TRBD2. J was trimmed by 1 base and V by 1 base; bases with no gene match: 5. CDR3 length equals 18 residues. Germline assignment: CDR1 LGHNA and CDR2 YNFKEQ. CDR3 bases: TGTGCCAGCAGCCAAGGGACTAGCGGGAAGGGGTCCTACAATGAGCAGTTCTTC. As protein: CASSQGTSGKGSYNEQFF.

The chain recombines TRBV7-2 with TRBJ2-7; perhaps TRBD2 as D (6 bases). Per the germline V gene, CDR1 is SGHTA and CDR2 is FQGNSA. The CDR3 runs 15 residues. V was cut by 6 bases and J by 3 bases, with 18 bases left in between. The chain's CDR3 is CASRAGFLGGYEQYF. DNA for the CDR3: TGTGCCAGCAGAGCAGGGTTCTTGGGAGGCTACGAGCAGTACTTC.

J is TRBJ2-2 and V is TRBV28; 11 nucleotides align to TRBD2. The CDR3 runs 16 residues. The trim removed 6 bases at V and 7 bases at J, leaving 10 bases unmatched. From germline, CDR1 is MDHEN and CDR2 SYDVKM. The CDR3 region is CASRRRLAGKVGELFF. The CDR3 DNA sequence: TGTGCCAGCAGGCGAAGACTAGCGGGAAAGGTCGGGGAGCTGTTTTTT.

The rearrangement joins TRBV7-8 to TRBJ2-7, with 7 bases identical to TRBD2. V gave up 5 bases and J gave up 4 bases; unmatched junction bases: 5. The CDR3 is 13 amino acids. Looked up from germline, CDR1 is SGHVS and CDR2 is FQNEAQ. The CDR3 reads CASSARGVYEQYF. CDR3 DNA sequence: TGTGCCAGCAGCGCCCGGGGGGTATACGAGCAGTACTTC.

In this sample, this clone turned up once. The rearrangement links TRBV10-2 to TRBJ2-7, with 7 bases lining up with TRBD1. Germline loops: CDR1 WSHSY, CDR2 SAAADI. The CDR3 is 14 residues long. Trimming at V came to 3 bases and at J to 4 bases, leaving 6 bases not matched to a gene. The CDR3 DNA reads TGCGCCAGCAGTGAACTAACAGGGGTTTACGAGCAGTACTTC. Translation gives CASSELTGVYEQYF.

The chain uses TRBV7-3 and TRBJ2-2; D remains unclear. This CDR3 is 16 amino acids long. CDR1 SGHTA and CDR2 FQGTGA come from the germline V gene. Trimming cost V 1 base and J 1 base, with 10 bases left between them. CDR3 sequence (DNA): TGTGCCAGCAGCTTAATTCCCAGTCTGAACACCGGGGAGCTGTTTTTT. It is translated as CASSLIPSLNTGELFF.